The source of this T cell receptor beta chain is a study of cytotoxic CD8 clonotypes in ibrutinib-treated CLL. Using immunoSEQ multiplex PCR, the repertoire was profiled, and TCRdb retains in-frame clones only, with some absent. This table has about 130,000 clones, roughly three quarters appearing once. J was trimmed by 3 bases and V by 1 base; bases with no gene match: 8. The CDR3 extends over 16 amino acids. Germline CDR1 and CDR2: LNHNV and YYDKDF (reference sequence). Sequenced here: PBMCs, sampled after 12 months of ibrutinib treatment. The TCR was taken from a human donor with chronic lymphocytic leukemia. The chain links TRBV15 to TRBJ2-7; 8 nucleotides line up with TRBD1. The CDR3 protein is CATSRASGQGIYEQYF. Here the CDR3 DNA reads TGTGCCACCAGCAGAGCGTCAGGACAGGGAATCTACGAGCAGTACTTC.